A single sample is the source of the 26 T cell receptor beta chains below, sequenced in a study of blood T cell repertoires in COVID-19. Assay: immunoSEQ multiplex PCR; the TCRdb copy retains only in-frame clones and omits some. The sample consists of hundreds of thousands of clones, just under 90% of them appearing once. The sequencing input was peripheral blood. The origin of the receptors is a man in his 60s who had recovered from COVID-19.

This sequence joins TRBV19 and TRBJ1-1, with D possibly matching TRBD1 (6 bases). The CDR3 consists of 15 residues. Germline V gives CDR1 LNHDA, CDR2 SQIVND (reference sequence). V was shortened by 1 base and J by 3 bases, with 12 bases between the two germline ends. CDR3 amino acids: CASSIVNQGYTEAFF. CDR3 in DNA: TGTGCCAGTAGTATAGTAAATCAGGGGTACACTGAAGCTTTCTTT.

V and J are TRBV14 and TRBJ2-7, with D possibly TRBD1 on 6 matching bases. The CDR3 is made up of 16 amino acids. Trimming took 5 bases from V and 2 from J, leaving 19 bases between them. Germline V gene sequence: CDR1 SGHDN, CDR2 FVKESK. CDR3 amino acids: CASSRTGLGDAYEQYF. The CDR3 coding sequence is TGTGCCAGCAGCAGAACAGGGTTAGGGGACGCCTACGAGCAGTACTTC.

The chain combines TRBV5-1 with TRBJ2-3; maybe TRBD2 (6 bases). This CDR3 is built from 16 residues. The V gene's germline CDR1 is SGHRS and CDR2 YFSETQ. V lost 4 bases and J lost 2, with 17 bases in between. For the CDR3, the DNA is TGCGCCAGCAGCCGGAGACCGACGGGGGACACAGATACGCAGTATTTT. The encoded protein is CASSRRPTGDTDTQYF.

The CDR3 DNA reads TGTGCCAGCAGTTACTCGAGCGCTCCCCCCAATGAGCAGTTCTTC. It codes for CASSYSSAPPNEQFF. The chain links TRBV6-6 to TRBJ2-1, with no clear D. Per germline, CDR1 MNHNY and CDR2 SVGAGI (reference sequence). This CDR3 spans 15 amino acids. Trimming removed 0 bases from V and 6 bases from J, with 12 bases in between.

The chain is built from TRBV9 and TRBJ1-3, with D hard to call. The CDR3 is 14 residues long. Trimming pared 4 bases from V and 3 bases from J, leaving 11 bases between. Germline CDR1 is SGDLS and CDR2 is YYNGEE. The CDR3 spells CASSSVVGGNTIYF. The CDR3 nucleotides read TGTGCCAGCAGCAGCGTCGTGGGTGGAAACACCATATATTTT.

This rearrangement joins TRBV30 to TRBJ1-5; 7 bases line up with TRBD1. With V trimmed by 3 bases and J by 0 bases, 5 bases remained unmatched. Germline CDR1 reads GTSNPN; CDR2 reads SVGIG (reference sequence). The CDR3 totals 15 residues. This CDR3 is CAWSIRQGSNQPQHF. CDR3 DNA sequence: TGTGCCTGGAGCATAAGACAGGGTAGCAATCAGCCCCAGCATTTT.

The chain recombines TRBV5-1 with TRBJ2-1; possible D gene TRBD2, 6 bases. V was trimmed by 0 bases and J by 0 bases, leaving 13 bases between them. The germline gives CDR1 SGHRS, CDR2 YFSETQ. This CDR3 has 17 residues. The CDR3, as DNA: TGCGCCAGCAGCTTGGGAGGCCGGGAGATCTCCTACAATGAGCAGTTCTTC. Translation gives CASSLGGREISYNEQFF.

The table lists this clone with a count of one. The V call is TRBV6-6, the J call TRBJ1-6, with D unclear. Between the trimmed V and J ends, which lost 5 bases and 5 bases, there was a span of 10 bases. Germline CDR1 and CDR2: MNHNY and SVGAGI (reference sequence). The length of the CDR3 is 14 residues. The CDR3 DNA sequence: TGTGCCAGCAGTCGTCGGGATAATAATTCACCCCTCCACTTT. It encodes CASSRRDNNSPLHF.

The V and J genes are TRBV7-9 and TRBJ1-5; D perhaps matches TRBD1 (5 bases). CDR1 is SEHNR and CDR2 is FQNEAQ in the germline V gene (reference sequence). The CDR3 runs 14 residues. Trimming removed 4 bases from V and 2 bases from J, with 9 bases in between. In DNA, the CDR3 is TGTGCCAGCAGCTCCGACAGTCGCAATCAGCCCCAGCATTTT. This gives the protein CASSSDSRNQPQHF.

Here the CDR3 reads CASSPTANYGYTF. DNA for the CDR3: TGTGCCAGCAGCCCGACAGCTAACTATGGCTACACCTTC. The chain carries TRBV12-3 or TRBV12-4 and TRBJ1-2; D may be TRBD1 (5 bases). The germline V and J ends were trimmed by 6 bases and 0 bases, with 8 bases remaining between them. The CDR3 contains 13 residues.

The chain has TRBV20-1 and TRBJ2-1; 10 bases are shared with TRBD2. The germline V gene has CDR1 DFQATT and CDR2 SNEGSKA (reference sequence). V dropped 5 bases and J dropped 7; count of bases not matched to a gene: 8. CDR3 length: 14 residues. The CDR3 coding sequence is TGCAGTGCTGGTGGGACTAGCGTAAGGAATGAGCAGTTCTTC. Amino acids: CSAGGTSVRNEQFF.

CDR3 nucleotides: TGTGCCAGCAGCTCTGGACTATTGAGCTATTTTTGGTTCTTC. This gives the protein CASSSGLLSYFWFF. The chain employs TRBV7-8 and TRBJ2-1, with a weak D call TRBD2 (6 bases). Per germline, CDR1 SGHVS and CDR2 FQNEAQ. This CDR3 spans 14 amino acids. The germline V and J ends were trimmed by 4 bases and 15 bases, with 22 bases remaining between them.

This clone was picked up one time. The chain joins TRBV7-2 to TRBJ1-5; D is possibly TRBD1 (5 bases). The germline gives CDR1 SGHTA, CDR2 FQGNSA. The V end lost 7 bases, the J end lost 3 bases, and 13 bases lay between the germline ends. There are 14 residues in the CDR3. The CDR3 loop is CASNPDSNNQPQHF. CDR3 DNA: TGTGCCAGCAACCCTGACAGTAACAATCAGCCCCAGCATTTT.

J is TRBJ1-1 and V is TRBV12-5; D call uncertain. Germline loops: CDR1 LGHNT, CDR2 FRNRAP. Trimming cost V 3 bases and J 2 bases, with 10 bases left between them. This CDR3 has 14 amino acids. CDR3: CASGLNRDNTEAFF. CDR3 nucleotide sequence: TGTGCTAGTGGTTTAAATCGGGATAACACTGAAGCTTTCTTT.

The gene calls are TRBV3-1 (or the pseudogene TRBV3-2) and TRBJ2-5; TRBD2 matches 15 bases. The ends lost 3 bases at V and 1 base at J; junction bases unmatched: 3. Germline CDR1 reads LGHDT; CDR2 reads YNNKEL (reference sequence). The CDR3 consists of 17 residues. CDR3 sequence (DNA): TGTGCCAGCAGCCATGGACTAGCGGGGGGGCCCCAAGAGACCCAGTACTTC. Amino acid sequence: CASSHGLAGGPQETQYF.

The chain is built from TRBV5-1 and TRBJ1-4; the match to TRBD1 covers 11 bases. CDR1 and CDR2 from the germline V gene are SGHRS and YFSETQ. V gave up 4 bases and J gave up 7 bases; unmatched junction bases: 3. This CDR3 is 14 amino acids long. The CDR3 is CASSVGTGGEKLFF. The CDR3 DNA sequence: TGCGCCAGCAGCGTGGGGACAGGGGGTGAAAAACTGTTTTTT. Together with reference TRBV5-1 and TRBJ1-4, the CDR3 gives the full variable domain: KAGVTQTPRYLIKTRGQQVTLSCSPISGHRSVSWYQQTPGQGLQFLFEYFSETQRNKGNFPGRFSGRQFSNSRSEMNVSTLELGDSALYLCASSVGTGGEKLFFGSGTQLSVL.

The CDR3 nucleotides read TGTGCCAGCAGTTCCCCCCCGGAGACCCAGTACTTC. Translation: CASSSPPETQYF. The rearrangement uses TRBV28 and TRBJ2-5, with D uncertain. The CDR3 extends over 12 amino acids. V was trimmed by 4 bases and J by 5 bases, leaving 8 bases between them. The germline V gene has CDR1 MDHEN and CDR2 SYDVKM.

The rearrangement joins TRBV18 to TRBJ1-2; no definite D call. Germline values: CDR1 KGHSH, CDR2 LQKENI. V lost 4 bases and J 3 bases, leaving 9 bases between the germline ends. The CDR3 length is 13 residues. The DNA for the CDR3 is TGTGCCAGCTCACATTCTTATGACTATGGCTACACCTTC. Amino acid sequence: CASSHSYDYGYTF.

The genes are TRBV5-1 and TRBJ2-1, with 10 positions matching TRBD1. The length of the CDR3 is 13 residues. Germline V gene sequence: CDR1 SGHRS, CDR2 YFSETQ. With 4 bases clipped from V and 7 bases from J, the junction kept 2 bases outside the gene matches. The CDR3 DNA is TGCGCCAGCAGCCGACAGGGGGCTAATGAGCAGTTCTTC. Its protein is CASSRQGANEQFF.

This clone was seen more than once but under ten times. The CDR3 DNA sequence: TGTGCCAGCAGACTACAGGGAAACACTAACTATGGCTACACCTTC. Translation gives CASRLQGNTNYGYTF. The chain couples TRBV27 to TRBJ1-2; maybe TRBD1 (6 bases). CDR1 and CDR2 (germline): MNHEY, SMNVEV (reference sequence). With 6 bases removed from V and 0 bases from J, the gap between germline ends came to 14 bases. The CDR3 is made up of 15 amino acids.

This rearrangement joins TRBV7-8 to TRBJ2-5, with D possibly matching TRBD2 (5 bases). The CDR3 sequence is 13 residues long. V lost 2 bases, J lost 5 bases, and 9 bases lay in between. Per germline, CDR1 SGHVS and CDR2 FQNEAQ. In nucleotides, the CDR3 is TGTGCCAGCAGCTTATCGGGGAGCGAGACCCAGTACTTC. It yields the protein CASSLSGSETQYF. Full variable domain (rest looked up from reference TRBV7-8 and TRBJ2-5): GAGVSQSPRYKVAKRGQDVALRCDPISGHVSLFWYQQALGQGPEFLTYFQNEAQLDKSGLPSDRFFAERPEGSVSTLKIQRTQQEDSAVYLCASSLSGSETQYFGPGTRLLVL.

This chain connects TRBV4-2 to TRBJ2-3; 8 positions agree with TRBD2. Germline-derived CDR1 and CDR2 are LGHNA and YNFKEQ. This CDR3 spans 16 amino acids. J was trimmed by 4 bases and V by 0 bases; bases with no gene match: 6. CDR3 sequence: CASSQERGAPADTQYF. The CDR3 nucleotides are TGTGCCAGCAGCCAAGAGCGGGGGGCACCCGCAGATACGCAGTATTTT.

V and J are TRBV18 and TRBJ2-6, with 7 bases that match TRBD1. The ends lost 5 bases at V and 4 bases at J; junction bases unmatched: 5. CDR3 length: 15 amino acids. The germline V gene has CDR1 KGHSH and CDR2 LQKENI. Here the CDR3 DNA reads TGTGCCAGCTCAACTGGACAGGCGGGGGCCAACGTCCTGACTTTC. Its translation is CASSTGQAGANVLTF.

The chain links TRBV19 to TRBJ1-6, with 7 positions matching TRBD1. Trimming at V came to 9 bases and at J to 6 bases, leaving 20 bases not matched to a gene. Looked up from germline, CDR1 is LNHDA and CDR2 is SQIVND (reference sequence). There are 18 residues in the CDR3. CDR3 bases: TGTGCCAGGTCCCCGGGACAGCGATTACCCGCCCCTAATTCACCCCTCCACTTT. Translating gives CARSPGQRLPAPNSPLHF.

The chain couples TRBV19 to TRBJ2-7; D may be TRBD1 (5 bases). CDR3 length: 14 residues. V was trimmed by 7 bases and J by 2 bases, leaving 15 bases between them. Germline loops: CDR1 LNHDA, CDR2 SQIVND (reference sequence). CDR3 coding DNA: TGTGCCAGTAAAGACAGTACACTTACCTACGAGCAGTACTTC. Translation: CASKDSTLTYEQYF.

The chain is built from TRBV27 and TRBJ2-7, with 7 nucleotides matching TRBD1. The trim removed 3 bases at V and 2 bases at J, leaving 13 bases unmatched. Per the germline V gene, CDR1 is MNHEY and CDR2 is SMNVEV (reference sequence). The CDR3 runs to 17 residues. This chain's CDR3 is CASSLDFSGQLTYEQYF. The CDR3 region has the DNA TGTGCCAGCAGTTTGGACTTCTCGGGACAGCTAACCTACGAGCAGTACTTC.